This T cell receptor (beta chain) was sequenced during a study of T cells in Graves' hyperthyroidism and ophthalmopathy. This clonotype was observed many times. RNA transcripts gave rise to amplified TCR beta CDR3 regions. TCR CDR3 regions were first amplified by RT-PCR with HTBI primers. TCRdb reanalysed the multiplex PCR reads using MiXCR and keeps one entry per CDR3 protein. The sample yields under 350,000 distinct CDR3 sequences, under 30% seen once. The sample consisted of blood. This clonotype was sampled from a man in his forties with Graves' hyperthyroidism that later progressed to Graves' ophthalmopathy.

CDR3 in amino acids: CASSQAGTSVYEQYF. As DNA, the CDR3 is TGTGCCAGCAGCCAAGCCGGGACTAGCGTCTACGAGCAGTACTTC. The V and J genes are TRBV3-1 and TRBJ2-7; 10 bases fit TRBD2. CDR1 and CDR2 from the germline V gene are LGHDT and YNNKEL (reference sequence). This CDR3 comprises 15 residues. V lost 1 base to trimming and J lost 3 bases; unmatched junction nucleotides: 3.